A selection of T cell receptor beta chains follows, all from one sample in a study of breast tumors, draining lymph nodes, adjacent tissues. In TCRdb, the multiplex PCR reads were re-called with MiXCR into one record per CDR3 protein. This sample yields 70,000 to 85,000 distinct CDR3 sequences, of which about 21% are seen a single time; 2% to 3% belongs to the top ten. Specimen: axillary lymph node tissue. These receptor sequences come from a female donor with breast cancer. Some clones in this sample may be carry-over from other donors' samples. Each CDR3 is given without its conserved first and last residue. A D gene is named only where the DNA matches it firmly.

ASSQYTTGNSPLH | . | TRBJ1-6 | TRBV4-1
ASSREGQGNTGGLF | . | TRBJ2-2 | TRBV9
ASSSTLLDSVGTNEQF | . | TRBJ2-1 | TRBV7-9
AWSVGRKTNYGYT | . | TRBJ1-2 | TRBV30
ASSQVTGVTGELF | TRBD1 | TRBJ2-2 | TRBV4-2
ASSLGTSSYEQY | . | TRBJ2-7 | TRBV7-2
SASSRGLGEQF | . | TRBJ2-1 | TRBV20-1
AITGVGGSPLH | . | TRBJ1-6 | TRBV10-3
ASSFMGGGWGDTQY | . | TRBJ2-3 | TRBV5-4
ASSIIGNQPQH | . | TRBJ1-5 | TRBV19
ASSVVKRETQY | TRBD2 | TRBJ2-5 | TRBV9
ASSYKPRETQY | . | TRBJ2-5 | TRBV6-5
ASSWRLAGGKQY | TRBD2 | TRBJ2-7 | TRBV7-2
ASSLAGGETQY | . | TRBJ2-5 | TRBV7-8
SAQGGNEQF | . | TRBJ2-1 | TRBV29-1
ASLPAGGAGQPQH | . | TRBJ1-5 | TRBV5-8
SARDASGRAGETQY | TRBD2 | TRBJ2-5 | TRBV20-1
SARDQTFSSGNTIY | . | TRBJ1-3 | TRBV20-1
ASSYSPGQGANSPLH | TRBD1 | TRBJ1-6 | TRBV6-6
ASSQLVGGKTGELF | . | TRBJ2-2 | TRBV4-1
ASSLDGTGHNQPQH | TRBD1 | TRBJ1-5 | TRBV5-1
ASSLVIRGTDTQY | . | TRBJ2-3 | TRBV7-8
ASSLRRSSYEQY | . | TRBJ2-7 | TRBV5-5
ASIMSDTQY | . | TRBJ2-3 | TRBV28
ASSRQLRDEQF | . | TRBJ2-1 | TRBV12-3/TRBV12-4